A selection of T cell receptor beta chains follows, all from one sample in a study of high-grade serous ovarian cancer treatment subgroups. Assay: immunoSEQ multiplex PCR; the TCRdb copy retains only in-frame clones and omits some. The sample records roughly 9,000 clones, more than 85% being singletons. The source material was tumor tissue. Receptors originate from a human donor with high-grade serous ovarian cancer. The CDR3 runs from the conserved cysteine through the conserved F or W. The D gene is left open where the match is weak. Expanded clones get a size class; other rows say once, few or many, or leave the size out.

D gene: -
clone size: -
V gene: TRBV28
J gene: TRBJ2-7
CDR3 protein: CASIAGTPFTYEQYF
CDR3 DNA: TGTGCCAGCATCGCCGGGACACCCTTTACCTACGAGCAGTACTTC

D gene: -
clone size: -
V gene: TRBV10-1
J gene: TRBJ2-4
CDR3 protein: CASSSQNLAKNIQYF
CDR3 DNA: TGCGCCAGCAGCTCCCAGAACCTAGCCAAAAACATTCAGTACTTC

D gene: -
clone size: -
V gene: TRBV5-6
J gene: TRBJ1-2
CDR3 protein: CASSPAGGEYGYTF
CDR3 DNA: TGTGCCAGCAGCCCGGCCGGCGGGGAGTACGGCTACACCTTC

D gene: -
clone size: -
V gene: TRBV9
J gene: TRBJ2-7
CDR3 protein: CASSEGEGFYEQYF
CDR3 DNA: TGTGCCAGCAGCGAGGGGGAGGGCTTCTACGAGCAGTACTTC

D gene: -
clone size: -
V gene: TRBV7-9
J gene: TRBJ1-5
CDR3 protein: CASSPQEGGNQPQHF
CDR3 DNA: TGTGCCAGCAGCCCTCAAGAAGGGGGCAATCAGCCCCAGCATTTT

D gene: -
clone size: -
V gene: TRBV28
J gene: TRBJ1-1
CDR3 protein: CASSFSRREAFF
CDR3 DNA: TGTGCCAGCAGTTTCTCCAGGCGTGAAGCTTTCTTT

D gene: -
clone size: -
V gene: TRBV7-9
J gene: TRBJ1-2
CDR3 protein: CASSLEVGYTF
CDR3 DNA: TGTGCCAGCAGCTTGGAGGTTGGCTACACCTTC

D gene: -
clone size: -
V gene: TRBV7-2
J gene: TRBJ1-5
CDR3 protein: CASSQASQQPQHF
CDR3 DNA: TGTGCCAGCAGCCAGGCGTCACAACAGCCCCAGCATTTT

D gene: TRBD1
clone size: -
V gene: TRBV6-1
J gene: TRBJ2-7
CDR3 protein: CASSGTGGYEQYF
CDR3 DNA: TGTGCCAGCAGTGGGACAGGGGGCTACGAGCAGTACTTC

D gene: -
clone size: -
V gene: TRBV5-4
J gene: TRBJ1-3
CDR3 protein: CASSLASAGPSGNTIYF
CDR3 DNA: TGTGCCAGCAGCTTGGCCTCTGCGGGTCCCTCTGGAAACACCATATATTTT

D gene: -
clone size: once
V gene: TRBV11-1
J gene: TRBJ2-1
CDR3 protein: CASNLGGLHNEQFF
CDR3 DNA: TGTGCCAGCAACCTGGGGGGACTCCACAATGAGCAGTTCTTC